The next 32 T cell receptor beta chains were all read from a single sample in a study of lung T cells in sarcoidosis with Löfgren's syndrome. TCRdb independently ran MiXCR on the reads; one entry per CDR3 protein. The top ten hold 0.75% to 0.95% of the sample, which has about 19,000 distinct CDR3 sequences, roughly a fifth seen once. The source material was CD4+ T cells from bronchoalveolar lavage. Receptors were obtained from a human donor with sarcoidosis (Löfgren's syndrome or another form), or a control subject (not recorded which).

This clonotype has a count of ten or more. The chain links TRBV7-2 to TRBJ2-7; the D gene could be TRBD1 or TRBD2 (7 bases each). The germline V gene encodes CDR1 SGHTA and CDR2 FQGNSA. The CDR3 is made up of 17 amino acids. Between the trimmed V and J ends, which lost 5 bases and 0 bases, there was a span of 20 bases. Here the CDR3 reads CASSPGGGSRSSYEQYF. Written as DNA, the CDR3 is TGTGCCAGCAGCCCAGGGGGGGGTAGCCGGAGCTCCTACGAGCAGTACTTC.

The rearrangement uses TRBV12-5 and TRBJ2-2; perhaps TRBD1 as D (6 bases). Germline V CDR1 and CDR2: LGHNT, FRNRAP. This CDR3 region has 13 residues. The V end was cut by 6 bases, the J end by 7 bases, with 12 bases between. The DNA for the CDR3 is TGTGCTAGTGGAGCAGAAGGGGGCGGGGAGCTGTTTTTT. Translating gives CASGAEGGGELFF.

This clonotype was seen a few times. The genes are TRBV20-1 and TRBJ1-5; D call uncertain. Germline V gene lookup returns CDR1 DFQATT and CDR2 SNEGSKA (reference sequence). The CDR3 covers 14 residues. The germline V and J ends were trimmed by 5 bases and 5 bases, with 16 bases remaining between them. CDR3 loop: CSARRAYLDQPQHF. As DNA, the CDR3 is TGCAGTGCTCGAAGGGCATACCTCGATCAGCCCCAGCATTTT.

The table lists this clonotype with many counts. This sequence joins TRBV4-1 and TRBJ2-4; 7 bases agree with TRBD2. The V segment lost 1 base and the J segment 1 base; nucleotides outside the gene matches: 1. The CDR3 is made up of 15 amino acids. The V gene's germline CDR1 is MGHRA and CDR2 YSYEKL. Written as DNA, the CDR3 is TGCGCCAGCAGCCAAGGGGGGGGGGCCAAAAACATTCAGTACTTC. It yields the protein CASSQGGGAKNIQYF.

Within the sample, this clonotype is medium-sized. The rearrangement links TRBV20-1 to TRBJ2-5, with TRBD2 identical over 11 bases. Germline V gene data show CDR1 as DFQATT and CDR2 as SNEGSKA (reference sequence). The CDR3 consists of 14 residues. J gave up 2 bases and V 6 bases, and 5 bases lay outside the gene matches. CDR3 loop: CSAPTSGNQETQYF. The CDR3 DNA reads as TGCAGTGCACCGACTAGCGGGAATCAAGAGACCCAGTACTTC.

There are many counts of this clonotype. Sequence at one end of the junction differs from germline and may be a read error. This chain connects TRBV20-1 to TRBJ1-1, with 7 bases fitting TRBD1. Germline CDR1 is DFQATT and CDR2 is SNEGSKA (reference sequence). There are 15 residues in the CDR3. The CDR3 is CSAMRWTGENTKAFF. The CDR3 DNA is TGCAGTGCCATGAGATGGACAGGCGAAAACACTAAAGCTTTCTTT.

This clonotype came up a few times. This may stem from a read error, because a much larger clone lies one nucleotide away. This chain uses TRBV28 with TRBJ2-3, with TRBD1 identical over 7 bases. The germline V gene encodes CDR1 MDHEN and CDR2 SYDVKM. The CDR3 runs 13 residues. This chain's CDR3 is CASSLLGTDAQYF. The CDR3 coding sequence is TGTGCCAGCAGTTTGTTAGGGACAGATGCGCAGTATTTT.

The chain is built from TRBV4-2 and TRBJ2-3; 15 bases are a match to TRBD2. CDR1 and CDR2 (germline): LGHNA, YNFKEQ. The J segment lost 2 bases and the V segment lost 3 bases, leaving 6 bases of the junction unmatched. The CDR3 runs to 18 residues. CDR3: CASSHGLAGGIDTDTQYF. The DNA for the CDR3 is TGTGCCAGCAGCCATGGACTAGCGGGAGGGATTGACACAGATACGCAGTATTTT.

This clonotype is labeled medium-sized (0.01 to 0.1%). The chain carries TRBV6-6 and TRBJ1-2; 7 bases line up with TRBD1. Looked up from germline, CDR1 is MNHNY and CDR2 is SVGAGI (reference sequence). This CDR3 has 16 residues. Unmatched junction bases numbered 8, after V lost 0 bases and J lost 4 bases. The CDR3 reads CASSYSIMGQTYGYTF. CDR3 nucleotides: TGTGCCAGCAGTTACTCGATCATGGGACAGACCTATGGCTACACCTTC.

Details on this clonotype: It may be a read error: a sequence one base away is much more abundant. J is TRBJ2-1 and V is TRBV7-9, with TRBD2 matching over 7 bases. CDR1 is SEHNR and CDR2 is FQNEAQ in the germline V gene (reference sequence). The CDR3 runs to 13 residues. Trimming removed 5 bases from V and 12 bases from J; junction bases left unmatched: 10. DNA for the CDR3: TGTGCCAGCAGCCGCCGGACTAGAACTGTGCAGTTCTTC. Its protein is CASSRRTRTVQFF.

This chain uses TRBV12-3 or TRBV12-4 with TRBJ1-4; TRBD1 agrees at 8 bases. This CDR3 is 20 amino acids long. The junction had 19 bases not matched to a gene; V was cut back by 2 bases and J by 5 bases. Here the CDR3 reads CASSLLRTGRLLRVNEKLFF. The CDR3 region has the DNA TGTGCCAGCAGTTTATTAAGGACAGGGCGGTTGTTACGAGTGAATGAAAAACTGTTTTTT.

This clonotype occurred a few times. A clone one base away is much larger, so this may be a read error. This rearrangement joins TRBV20-1 to TRBJ2-1; TRBD2 might be the D (5 bases). Germline CDR1 is DFQATT and CDR2 is SNEGSKA (reference sequence). Trimming shortened V by 5 bases and J by 0 bases, and 11 bases separated the two germline ends. The length of the CDR3 is 14 residues. The CDR3 region is CSADGINSYNEQFF. The CDR3 DNA is TGCAGTGCTGACGGGATTAACTCCTACAATGAGCAGTTCTTC.

This chain links TRBV6-1 with TRBJ2-7, with TRBD2 as a possible D gene (6 bases). The V end lost 7 bases, the J end lost 0 bases, and 19 bases lay between the germline ends. The CDR3 totals 16 residues. Germline assignment: CDR1 MNHNS and CDR2 SASEGT. The CDR3 DNA is TGTGCCAGCATCCGGGACCGGGGGAGCTTCTCCTACGAGCAGTACTTC. Translated: CASIRDRGSFSYEQYF.

Points on this clonotype: This may arise from a read error, as a much more abundant clone is one base away. The J gene is TRBJ2-1, the V gene TRBV5-1; 8 bases are a match to TRBD2. The CDR3 length is 15 residues. The trim removed 3 bases at V and 5 bases at J, leaving 7 bases unmatched. Germline CDR1 is SGHRS and CDR2 is YFSETQ. CDR3 nucleotide sequence: TGCGCCAGCAGCTCAGCCGGGACTAGAGACAATGAGCAGTTCTTC. Translation: CASSSAGTRDNEQFF. Filled out from reference TRBV5-1 and TRBJ2-1, the complete variable domain reads KAGVTQTPRYLIKTRGQQVTLSCSPISGHRSVSWYQQTPGQGLQFLFEYFSETQRNKGNFPGRFSGRQFSNSRSEMNVSTLELGDSALYLCASSSAGTRDNEQFFGPGTRLTVL.

To note about this clonotype: At one of its ends the junction is not consistent with the germline gene, which may arise from a read error. This chain links TRBV3-1 with TRBJ2-7; a weak D match, TRBD2 (6 bases). Germline V lookup: CDR1 LGHDT, CDR2 YNNKEL (reference sequence). This CDR3 has 15 amino acids. In DNA, the CDR3 is TGTGCCAGCAGCCCCCGGGACCGTTCTTCGGGGGAGCGGTACTTC. The encoded protein is CASSPRDRSSGERYF.

Concerning this clonotype itself: The junction departs from the called germline gene at one end, perhaps through a read error. This sequence joins TRBV27 and TRBJ1-3; TRBD1 matches 7 bases. The germline gives CDR1 MNHEY, CDR2 SMNVEV (reference sequence). CDR3 length: 16 amino acids. The CDR3 DNA sequence: TGTACCAGCAGTGCAACCACAGGGGCTCCTGGAAACACCATATATTTT. The encoded protein is CTSSATTGAPGNTIYF.

This clonotype was seen many times. The chain recombines TRBV20-1 with TRBJ2-6; TRBD1 matches at 8 bases. Germline loops: CDR1 DFQATT, CDR2 SNEGSKA (reference sequence). CDR3 length: 16 amino acids. V lost 2 bases and J lost 1; bases outside the gene matches: 4. This CDR3 is CSARSTGGSGANVLTF. The DNA of the CDR3 is TGCAGTGCTAGAAGCACAGGGGGATCTGGGGCCAACGTCCTGACTTTC.

Relative to its sample, this clonotype is medium-sized. The chain couples TRBV27 to TRBJ1-3, with D unclear. This CDR3 has 17 residues. Germline CDR1 MNHEY, CDR2 SMNVEV (reference sequence). Trimming stripped 0 bases from V and 0 bases from J, with 12 bases between. The CDR3 nucleotides read TGTGCCAGCAGTTTATCGAAGAGGGCAGCCTCTGGAAACACCATATATTTT. Its translation is CASSLSKRAASGNTIYF.

This clonotype was recorded at least ten times. This chain uses TRBV24-1 with TRBJ2-3; TRBD1 aligns across 9 bases. This CDR3 region has 15 residues. The germline gives CDR1 KGHDR, CDR2 SFDVKD. Trimming removed 3 bases from V and 1 base from J; junction bases left unmatched: 1. The CDR3: CATSDRTGGTDTQYF. CDR3 bases: TGTGCCACCAGTGATCGGACAGGGGGCACAGATACGCAGTATTTT.

This clonotype was counted ten times or more. V and J are TRBV20-1 and TRBJ2-3; TRBD2 agrees at 7 bases. The CDR3 consists of 15 residues. J was trimmed by 3 bases and V by 1 base; bases with no gene match: 7. The germline V gene has CDR1 DFQATT and CDR2 SNEGSKA (reference sequence). CDR3 sequence reads: CSARGAGASTDTQYF. CDR3 sequence (DNA): TGCAGTGCTAGAGGGGCGGGAGCGAGTACAGATACGCAGTATTTT.

This clonotype is termed medium-sized. The J gene is TRBJ1-2, the V gene TRBV6-2 or TRBV6-3; weak D call: TRBD1 (6 bases). Germline lookup yields CDR1 MNHEY and CDR2 SVGEGT. This CDR3 contains 13 residues. Trimming stripped 6 bases from V and 3 bases from J, with 11 bases between. CDR3 coding DNA: TGTGCCAGCAGGCCGGACAGCTACTATGGCTACACCTTC. It codes for CASRPDSYYGYTF.

This clonotype appeared once. The CDR3 DNA reads as TGTGCCAGCAGCGTAGCCCCTAACACAGATACGCAGTATTTT. Protein: CASSVAPNTDTQYF. The V call is TRBV9, the J call TRBJ2-3, with D hard to call. The CDR3 runs to 14 residues. The ends were cut back, 0 bases at V and 2 bases at J, with 7 bases in the middle. Germline CDR1 is SGDLS and CDR2 is YYNGEE.

This clonotype was found many times. The chain recombines TRBV19 with TRBJ2-1; the match to TRBD2 covers 7 bases. Trimming took 0 bases from V and 3 from J; bases not matched to a gene: 5. CDR3 size: 16 residues. Germline V lookup: CDR1 LNHDA, CDR2 SQIVND (reference sequence). CDR3 coding DNA: TGTGCCAGTAGTATAGATCGGACTAGTTACTACAATGAGCAGTTCTTC. Translating it yields CASSIDRTSYYNEQFF.

V and J are TRBV7-2 and TRBJ2-5; no clear D. Between the trimmed V and J ends, which lost 1 base and 4 bases, there was a span of 4 bases. Germline lookup yields CDR1 SGHTA and CDR2 FQGNSA. CDR3 length: 12 residues. This CDR3 is CASSLGRETQYF. Written as DNA, the CDR3 is TGTGCCAGCAGCTTAGGGCGAGAGACCCAGTACTTC.

This clonotype was seen once. A clone one base away is much larger, so this may be a read error. The chain uses TRBV15 and TRBJ1-5, with D possibly being TRBD1 (5 bases). The CDR3 is made up of 13 amino acids. The germline CDR1 and CDR2 sequences are LNHNV and YYDKDF (reference sequence). The CDR3 sequence: CANSTQANQPQHF. The CDR3 nucleotides read TGTGCCAACAGCACACAGGCCAATCAGCCCCAGCATTTT.

CDR3 region: CASSTGTSRFFTGELFF. The CDR3 nucleotides are TGTGCCAGTAGTACCGGGACTAGCAGGTTCTTCACCGGGGAGCTGTTTTTT. This rearrangement joins TRBV19 to TRBJ2-2, with TRBD2 matching 9 bases. V was clipped by 4 bases and J by 4 bases; unmatched bases: 10. CDR1 and CDR2 from the germline V gene are LNHDA and SQIVND (reference sequence). The CDR3 is made up of 17 amino acids. Complete variable domain (other parts from reference TRBV19 and TRBJ2-2): DGGITQSPKYLFRKEGQNVTLSCEQNLNHDAMYWYRQDPGQGLRLIYYSQIVNDFQKGDIAEGYSVSREKKESFPLTVTSAQKNPTAFYLCASSTGTSRFFTGELFFGEGSRLTVL.

This sequence joins TRBV5-4 and TRBJ2-3, with 11 bases that match TRBD2. This CDR3 is 18 amino acids long. Germline V gene sequence: CDR1 SGHNT, CDR2 YYREEE (reference sequence). Trimming cost V 1 base and J 2 bases; bases outside gene matches: 9. The CDR3 here is CASSLRGLADRFTDTQYF. CDR3 sequence (DNA): TGTGCCAGCAGCTTGAGGGGACTAGCGGACCGATTCACAGATACGCAGTATTTT.

The chain has TRBV9 and TRBJ1-6, with TRBD1 matching 7 bases. Per germline, CDR1 SGDLS and CDR2 YYNGEE. The CDR3 spans 15 residues. Trimming took 3 bases from V and 7 from J; bases not matched to a gene: 7. In DNA, the CDR3 is TGTGCCAGCAGCGCGACAGGGTCGGAGAATTCACCCCTCCACTTT. Encoded protein: CASSATGSENSPLHF.

This clonotype is medium-sized (0.01 to 0.1%). This rearrangement joins TRBV6-2 or TRBV6-3 to TRBJ2-1, with 9 positions matching TRBD2. Trimming took 5 bases from V and 5 from J; bases not matched to a gene: 7. This CDR3 comprises 15 residues. Germline assignment: CDR1 MNHEY and CDR2 SVGEGT. The CDR3 DNA reads as TGTGCCAGCAGTACCCGACTAGCGGCCAACAATGAGCAGTTCTTC. It specifies CASSTRLAANNEQFF.

To note about this clonotype: Being one base from a much bigger clone, this may be a read error. Lacking the conserved final phenylalanine or tryptophan, this CDR3 likely reflects a read error. The chain recombines TRBV28 with TRBJ2-7; 7 bases fit TRBD1. J was trimmed by 2 bases and V by 4 bases; bases with no gene match: 8. The CDR3 covers 15 residues. Germline CDR1 MDHEN, CDR2 SYDVKM. The CDR3 DNA is TGTGCCAGCAGTTCCACCGGGACAGCAACCTACGAGCAGTACCTC. This codes for CASSSTGTATYEQYL.

V and J are TRBV9 and TRBJ2-1, with 10 positions matching TRBD1. J was trimmed by 8 bases and V by 4 bases; bases with no gene match: 9. Germline V gene lookup returns CDR1 SGDLS and CDR2 YYNGEE. The CDR3 extends over 15 amino acids. The CDR3 DNA sequence: TGTGCCAGCAGCATGCGACAGGGGACAGGGGATGAGCAGTTCTTC. Translation: CASSMRQGTGDEQFF.

The genes are TRBV5-1 and TRBJ2-7; 9 bases fit TRBD2. Germline-derived CDR1 and CDR2 are SGHRS and YFSETQ. The CDR3 loop spans 16 amino acids. J lost 7 bases, V lost 4 bases, and 15 bases had no gene match. This CDR3 reads CASSPAKAGGPDEQYF. CDR3 nucleotides: TGCGCCAGCAGCCCAGCTAAGGCGGGAGGGCCGGATGAGCAGTACTTC.